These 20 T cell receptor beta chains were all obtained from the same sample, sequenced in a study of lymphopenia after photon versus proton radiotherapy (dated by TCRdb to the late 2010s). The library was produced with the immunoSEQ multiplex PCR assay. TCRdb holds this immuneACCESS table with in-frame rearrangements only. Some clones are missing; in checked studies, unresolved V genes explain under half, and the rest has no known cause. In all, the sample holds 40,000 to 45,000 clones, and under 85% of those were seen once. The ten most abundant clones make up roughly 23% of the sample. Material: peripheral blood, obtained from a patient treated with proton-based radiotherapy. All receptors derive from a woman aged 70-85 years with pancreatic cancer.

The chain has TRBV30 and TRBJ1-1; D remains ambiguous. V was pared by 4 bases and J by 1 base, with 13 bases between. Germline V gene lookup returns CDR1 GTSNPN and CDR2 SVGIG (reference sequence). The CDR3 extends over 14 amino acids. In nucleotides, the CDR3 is TGTGCCTGGATGGAGGATAAAAAGAACACTGAAGCTTTCTTT. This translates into CAWMEDKKNTEAFF.

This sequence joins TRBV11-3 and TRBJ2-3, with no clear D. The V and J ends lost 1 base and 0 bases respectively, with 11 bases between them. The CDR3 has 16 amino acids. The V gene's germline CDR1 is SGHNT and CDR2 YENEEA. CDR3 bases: TGTGCCAGCAGCTTAGTTGTCGACGGTAGCACAGATACGCAGTATTTT. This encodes CASSLVVDGSTDTQYF.

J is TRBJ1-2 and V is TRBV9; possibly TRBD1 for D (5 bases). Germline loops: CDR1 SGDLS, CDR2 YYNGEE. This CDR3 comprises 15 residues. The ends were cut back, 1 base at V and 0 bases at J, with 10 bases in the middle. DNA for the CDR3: TGTGCCAGCAGCGTAAATCCGACAGCTAACTATGGCTACACCTTC. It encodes CASSVNPTANYGYTF.

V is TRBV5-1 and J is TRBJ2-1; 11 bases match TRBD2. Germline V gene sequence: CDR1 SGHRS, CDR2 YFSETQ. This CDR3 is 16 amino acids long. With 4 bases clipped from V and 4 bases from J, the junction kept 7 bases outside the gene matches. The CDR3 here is CASSVAGGPGYNEQFF. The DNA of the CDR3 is TGCGCCAGCAGCGTAGCGGGAGGGCCAGGGTACAATGAGCAGTTCTTC.

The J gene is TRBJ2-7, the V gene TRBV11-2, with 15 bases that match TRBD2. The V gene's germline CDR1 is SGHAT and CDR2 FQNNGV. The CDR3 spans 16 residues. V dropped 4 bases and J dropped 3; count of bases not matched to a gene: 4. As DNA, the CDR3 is TGTGCCAGCAGCTCCGGGACTAGCGGGGGGTTCTACGAGCAGTACTTC. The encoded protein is CASSSGTSGGFYEQYF.

The CDR3 loop is CAWRPLGYEQYF. The CDR3 nucleotides are TGTGCCTGGAGACCCCTAGGCTACGAGCAGTACTTC. This chain connects TRBV30 to TRBJ2-7; D gene uncertain. Germline V lookup: CDR1 GTSNPN, CDR2 SVGIG (reference sequence). This CDR3 region has 12 residues. V dropped 3 bases and J dropped 3 bases, with 9 bases sitting between them.

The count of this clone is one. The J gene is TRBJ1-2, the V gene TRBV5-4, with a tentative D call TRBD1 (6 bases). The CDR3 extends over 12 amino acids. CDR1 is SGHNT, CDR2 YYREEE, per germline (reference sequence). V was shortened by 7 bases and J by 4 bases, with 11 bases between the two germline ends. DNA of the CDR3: TGTGCCAGCTCGGAGGGGGGCTATGGCTACACCTTC. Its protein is CASSEGGYGYTF.

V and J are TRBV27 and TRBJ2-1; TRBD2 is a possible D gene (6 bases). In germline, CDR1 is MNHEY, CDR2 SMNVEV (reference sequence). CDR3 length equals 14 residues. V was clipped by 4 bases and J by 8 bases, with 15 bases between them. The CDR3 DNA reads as TGTGCCAGCAGTTCTAGCGCGCCCGTCGATGAGCAGTTCTTC. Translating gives CASSSSAPVDEQFF.

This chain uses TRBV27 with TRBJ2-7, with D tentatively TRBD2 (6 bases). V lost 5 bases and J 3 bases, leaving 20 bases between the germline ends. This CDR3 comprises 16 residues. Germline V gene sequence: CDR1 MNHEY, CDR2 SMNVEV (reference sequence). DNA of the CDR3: TGTGCCAGCAGTCCAACGACGGGACTCATTGGCTACGAGCAGTACTTC. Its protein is CASSPTTGLIGYEQYF.

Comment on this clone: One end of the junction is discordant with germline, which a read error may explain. CDR3 bases: TGTGCCTGCAGGGGTGAAGATGGAAACACCATATATTTT. It translates to CACRGEDGNTIYF. This chain links TRBV2 with TRBJ1-3; weak D call: TRBD1 (6 bases). The CDR3 has 13 amino acids. Per the germline V gene, CDR1 is SNHLY and CDR2 is FYNNEI.

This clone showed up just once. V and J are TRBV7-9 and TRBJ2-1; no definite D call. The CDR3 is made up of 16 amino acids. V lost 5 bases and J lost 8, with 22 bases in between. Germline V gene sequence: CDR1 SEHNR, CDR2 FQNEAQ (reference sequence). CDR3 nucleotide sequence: TGTGCCAGCAGCCAAGGAAACAACCGGAGAAAGTATGAGCAGTTCTTC. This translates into CASSQGNNRRKYEQFF.

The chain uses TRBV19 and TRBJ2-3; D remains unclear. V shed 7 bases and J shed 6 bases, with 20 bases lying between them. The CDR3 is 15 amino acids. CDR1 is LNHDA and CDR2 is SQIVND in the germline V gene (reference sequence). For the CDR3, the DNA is TGTGCCAGTAATCCCAGTAGCTATTCCGTGGATACGCAGTATTTT. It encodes CASNPSSYSVDTQYF.

This CDR3 reads CAISEPDRAYGYTF. The CDR3 DNA reads TGTGCCATCAGTGAGCCGGACAGGGCATATGGCTACACCTTC. This sequence joins TRBV10-3 and TRBJ1-2; 8 positions match TRBD1. The CDR3 covers 14 residues. Germline V lookup: CDR1 ENHRY, CDR2 SYGVKD. V dropped 2 bases and J dropped 5; count of bases not matched to a gene: 4.

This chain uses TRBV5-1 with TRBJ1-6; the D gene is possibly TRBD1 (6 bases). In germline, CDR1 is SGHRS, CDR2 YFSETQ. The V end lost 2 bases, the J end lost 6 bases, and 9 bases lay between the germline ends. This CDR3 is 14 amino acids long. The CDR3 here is CASSFSGVNSPLHF. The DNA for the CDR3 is TGCGCCAGCAGCTTTTCAGGGGTTAATTCACCCCTCCACTTT.

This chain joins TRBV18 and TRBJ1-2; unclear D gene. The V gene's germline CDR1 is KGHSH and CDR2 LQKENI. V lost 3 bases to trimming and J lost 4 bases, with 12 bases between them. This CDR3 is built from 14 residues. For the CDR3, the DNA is TGTGCCAGCTCACCGGAAGACATGTCCTATGGCTACACCTTC. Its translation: CASSPEDMSYGYTF.

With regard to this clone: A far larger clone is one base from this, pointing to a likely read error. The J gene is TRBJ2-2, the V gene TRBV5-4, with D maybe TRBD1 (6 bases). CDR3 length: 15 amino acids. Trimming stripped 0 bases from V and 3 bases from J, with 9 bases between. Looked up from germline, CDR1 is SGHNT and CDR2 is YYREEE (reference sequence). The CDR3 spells CASSLVQGDTGELFF. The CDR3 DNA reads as TGTGCCAGCAGCTTGGTACAGGGAGACACCGGGGAGCTGTTTTTT. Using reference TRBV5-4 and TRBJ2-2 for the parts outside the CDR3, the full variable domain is ETGVTQSPTHLIKTRGQQVTLRCSSQSGHNTVSWYQQALGQGPQFIFQYYREEENGRGNFPPRFSGLQFPNYSSELNVNALELDDSALYLCASSLVQGDTGELFFGEGSRLTVL.

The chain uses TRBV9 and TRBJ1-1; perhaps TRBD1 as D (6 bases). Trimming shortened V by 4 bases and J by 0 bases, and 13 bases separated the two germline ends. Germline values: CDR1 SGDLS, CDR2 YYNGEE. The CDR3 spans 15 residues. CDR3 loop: CASSFFRDMNTEAFF. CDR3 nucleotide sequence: TGTGCCAGCAGCTTCTTCAGGGACATGAACACTGAAGCTTTCTTT.

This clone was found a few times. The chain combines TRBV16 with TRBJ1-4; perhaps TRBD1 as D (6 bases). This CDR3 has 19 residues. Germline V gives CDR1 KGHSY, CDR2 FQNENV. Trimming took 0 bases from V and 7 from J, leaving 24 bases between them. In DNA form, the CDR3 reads TGTGCCAGCAGCCAATCCCGACCGGGACACCGACGGGTGGGTGAAAAACTGTTTTTT. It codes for CASSQSRPGHRRVGEKLFF.

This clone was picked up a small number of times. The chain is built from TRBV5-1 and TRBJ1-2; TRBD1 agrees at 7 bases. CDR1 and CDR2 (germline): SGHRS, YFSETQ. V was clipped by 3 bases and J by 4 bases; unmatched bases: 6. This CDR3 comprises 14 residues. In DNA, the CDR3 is TGCGCCAGCAGCTCTACACAGGGGCTCTATGGCTACACCTTC. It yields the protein CASSSTQGLYGYTF.

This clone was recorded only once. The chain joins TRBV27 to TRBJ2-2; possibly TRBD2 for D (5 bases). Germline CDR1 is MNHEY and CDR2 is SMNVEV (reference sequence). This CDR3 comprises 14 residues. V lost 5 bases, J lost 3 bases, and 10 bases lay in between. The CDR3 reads CASSPGVYTGELFF. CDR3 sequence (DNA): TGTGCCAGCAGTCCCGGGGTTTACACCGGGGAGCTGTTTTTT.